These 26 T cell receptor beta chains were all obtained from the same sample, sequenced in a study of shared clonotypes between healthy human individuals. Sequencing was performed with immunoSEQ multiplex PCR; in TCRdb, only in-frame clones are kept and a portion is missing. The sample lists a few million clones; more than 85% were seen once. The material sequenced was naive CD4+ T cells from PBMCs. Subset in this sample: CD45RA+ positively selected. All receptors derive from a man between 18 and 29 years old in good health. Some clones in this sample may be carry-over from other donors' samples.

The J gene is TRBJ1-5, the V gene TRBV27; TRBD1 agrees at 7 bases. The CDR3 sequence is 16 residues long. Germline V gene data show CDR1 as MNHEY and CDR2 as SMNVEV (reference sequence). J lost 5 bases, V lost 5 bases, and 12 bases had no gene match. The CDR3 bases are TGTGCCAGCAGTCCGACGGGACAGAGAAAAGATCAGCCCCAGCATTTT. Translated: CASSPTGQRKDQPQHF.

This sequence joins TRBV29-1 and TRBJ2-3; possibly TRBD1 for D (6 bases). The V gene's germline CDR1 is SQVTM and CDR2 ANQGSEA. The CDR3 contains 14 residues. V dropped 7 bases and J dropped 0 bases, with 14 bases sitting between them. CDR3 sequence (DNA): TGCAGCGGCACCAGGGGTACTAGCACAGATACGCAGTATTTT. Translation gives CSGTRGTSTDTQYF.

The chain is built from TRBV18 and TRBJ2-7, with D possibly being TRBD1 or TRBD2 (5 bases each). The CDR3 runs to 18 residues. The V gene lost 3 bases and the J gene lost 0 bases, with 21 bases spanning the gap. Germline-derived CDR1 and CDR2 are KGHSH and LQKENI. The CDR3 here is CASSPVDLSGGYSYEQYF. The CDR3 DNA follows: TGTGCCAGCTCACCGGTCGACCTCTCTGGGGGATACTCCTACGAGCAGTACTTC.

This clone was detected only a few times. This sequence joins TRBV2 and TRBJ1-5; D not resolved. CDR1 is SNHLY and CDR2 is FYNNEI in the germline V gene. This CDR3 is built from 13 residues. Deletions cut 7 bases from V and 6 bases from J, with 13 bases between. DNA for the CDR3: TGTGCCAGCACTACGAAGGGCGTTCAGCCCCAGCATTTT. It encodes CASTTKGVQPQHF.

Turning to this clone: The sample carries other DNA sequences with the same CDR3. The DNA of the CDR3 is TGTGCCAGCAGCGGGAGTCTCTACAATGAGCAGTTCTTC. It codes for CASSGSLYNEQFF. The chain recombines TRBV6-5 with TRBJ2-1; D perhaps matches TRBD2 (6 bases). V was trimmed by 6 bases and J by 3 bases, leaving 9 bases between them. This CDR3 is 13 amino acids long. Per the germline V gene, CDR1 is MNHEY and CDR2 is SVGAGI.

This chain's CDR3 is CAWSVRTDGELFF. In DNA, the CDR3 is TGTGCCTGGAGTGTACGCACGGACGGGGAGCTGTTTTTT. The chain uses TRBV30 and TRBJ2-2, with D unclear. The germline gives CDR1 GTSNPN, CDR2 SVGIG (reference sequence). The CDR3 is made up of 13 amino acids. Trimming stripped 0 bases from V and 7 bases from J, with 9 bases between.

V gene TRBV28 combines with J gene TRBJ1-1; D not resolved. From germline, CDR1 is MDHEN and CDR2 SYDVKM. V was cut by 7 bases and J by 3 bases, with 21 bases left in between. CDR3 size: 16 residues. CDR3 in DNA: TGTGCCAGCACCCTACGACGGAGGACGCACGACACTGAAGCTTTCTTT. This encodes CASTLRRRTHDTEAFF.

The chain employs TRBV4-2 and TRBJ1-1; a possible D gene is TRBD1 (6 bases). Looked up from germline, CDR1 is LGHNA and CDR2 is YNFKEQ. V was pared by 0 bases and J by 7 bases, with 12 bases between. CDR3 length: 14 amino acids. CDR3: CASSQEGGLSEAFF. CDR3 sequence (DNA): TGTGCCAGCAGCCAAGAAGGGGGGCTCAGTGAAGCTTTCTTT.

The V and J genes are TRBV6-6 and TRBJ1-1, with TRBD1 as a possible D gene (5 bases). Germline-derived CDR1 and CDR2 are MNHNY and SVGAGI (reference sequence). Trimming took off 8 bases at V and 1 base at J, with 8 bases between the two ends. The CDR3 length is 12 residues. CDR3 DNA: TGTGCCAGCGGGGGGACGAACACTGAAGCTTTCTTT. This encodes CASGGTNTEAFF.

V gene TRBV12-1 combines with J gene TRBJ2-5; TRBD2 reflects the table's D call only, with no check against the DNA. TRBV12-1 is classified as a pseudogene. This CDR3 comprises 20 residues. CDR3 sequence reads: CASSRLDPLLAGASPETQYF. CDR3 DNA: TGTGCCAGCAGCCGCTTGGACCCCTTACTAGCGGGCGCGTCCCCAGAGACCCAGTACTTC.

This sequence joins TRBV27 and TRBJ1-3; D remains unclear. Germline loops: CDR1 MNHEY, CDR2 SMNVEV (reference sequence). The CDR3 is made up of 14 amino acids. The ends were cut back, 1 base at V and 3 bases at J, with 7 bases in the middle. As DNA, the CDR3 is TGTGCCAGCAGTTTATTAGGAATTGGAAACACCATATATTTT. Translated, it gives CASSLLGIGNTIYF.

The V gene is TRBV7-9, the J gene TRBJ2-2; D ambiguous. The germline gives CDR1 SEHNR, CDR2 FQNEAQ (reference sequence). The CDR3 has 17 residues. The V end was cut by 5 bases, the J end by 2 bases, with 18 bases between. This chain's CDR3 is CASSPRVGMGNTGELFF. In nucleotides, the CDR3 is TGTGCCAGCAGCCCTCGGGTGGGCATGGGTAACACCGGGGAGCTGTTTTTT.

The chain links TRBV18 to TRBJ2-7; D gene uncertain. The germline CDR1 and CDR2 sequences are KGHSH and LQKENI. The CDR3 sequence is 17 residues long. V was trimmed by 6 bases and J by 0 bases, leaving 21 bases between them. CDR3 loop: CASSQHEASLSSYEQYF. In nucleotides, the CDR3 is TGTGCCAGCTCGCAGCATGAAGCTTCCTTGAGCTCCTACGAGCAGTACTTC.

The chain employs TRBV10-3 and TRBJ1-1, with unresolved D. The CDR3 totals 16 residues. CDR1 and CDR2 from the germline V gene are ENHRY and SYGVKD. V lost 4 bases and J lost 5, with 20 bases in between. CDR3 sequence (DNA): TGTGCCATCAGTGCCCGGATGGAGGCCCTCGGTACTGAAGCTTTCTTT. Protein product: CAISARMEALGTEAFF.

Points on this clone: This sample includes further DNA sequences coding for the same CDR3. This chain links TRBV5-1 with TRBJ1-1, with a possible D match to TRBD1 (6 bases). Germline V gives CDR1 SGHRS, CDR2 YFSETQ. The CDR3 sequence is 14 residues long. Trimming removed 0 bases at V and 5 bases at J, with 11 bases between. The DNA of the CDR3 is TGCGCCAGCAGCTTGGAACAGGGACTTACTGAAGCTTTCTTT. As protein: CASSLEQGLTEAFF.

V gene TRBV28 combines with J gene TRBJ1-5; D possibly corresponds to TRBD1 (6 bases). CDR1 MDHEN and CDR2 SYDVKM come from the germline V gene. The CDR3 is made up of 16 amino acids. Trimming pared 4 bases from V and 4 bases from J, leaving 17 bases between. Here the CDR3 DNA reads TGTGCCAGCAGTTCCCTGGGCAGGGGCAATAATCAGCCCCAGCATTTT. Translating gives CASSSLGRGNNQPQHF.

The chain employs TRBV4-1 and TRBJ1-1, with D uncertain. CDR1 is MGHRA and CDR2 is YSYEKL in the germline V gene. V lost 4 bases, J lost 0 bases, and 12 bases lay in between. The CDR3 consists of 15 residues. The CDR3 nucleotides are TGCGCCAGCAGCCTCAGCAGGACGGTGAACACTGAAGCTTTCTTT. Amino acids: CASSLSRTVNTEAFF.

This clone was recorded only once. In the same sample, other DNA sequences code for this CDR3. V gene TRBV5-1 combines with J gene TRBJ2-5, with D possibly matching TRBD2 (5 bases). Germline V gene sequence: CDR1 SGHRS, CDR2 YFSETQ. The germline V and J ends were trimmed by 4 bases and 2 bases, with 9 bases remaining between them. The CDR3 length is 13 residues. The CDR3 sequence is CASSSGLQETQYF. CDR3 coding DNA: TGCGCCAGCAGCAGCGGTTTACAAGAGACCCAGTACTTC.

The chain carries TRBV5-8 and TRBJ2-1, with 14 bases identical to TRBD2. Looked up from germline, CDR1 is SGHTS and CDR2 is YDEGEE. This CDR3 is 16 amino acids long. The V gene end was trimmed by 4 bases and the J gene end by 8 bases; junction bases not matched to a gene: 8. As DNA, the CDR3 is TGTGCCAGCAGCCTGGGGACTAGCGGGAGTTTCCATGAGCAGTTCTTC. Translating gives CASSLGTSGSFHEQFF.

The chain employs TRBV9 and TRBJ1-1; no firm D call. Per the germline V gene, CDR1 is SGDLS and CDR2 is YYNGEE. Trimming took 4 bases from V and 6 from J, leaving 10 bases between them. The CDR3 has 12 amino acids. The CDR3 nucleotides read TGTGCCAGCAGCATACCGCGGGCTGAAGCTTTCTTT. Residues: CASSIPRAEAFF.

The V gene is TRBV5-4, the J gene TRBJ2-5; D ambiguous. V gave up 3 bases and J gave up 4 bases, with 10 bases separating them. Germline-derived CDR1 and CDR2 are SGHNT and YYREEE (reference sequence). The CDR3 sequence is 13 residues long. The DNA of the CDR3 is TGTGCCAGCAGCTGGGTAGTCGGAGAGACCCAGTACTTC. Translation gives CASSWVVGETQYF.

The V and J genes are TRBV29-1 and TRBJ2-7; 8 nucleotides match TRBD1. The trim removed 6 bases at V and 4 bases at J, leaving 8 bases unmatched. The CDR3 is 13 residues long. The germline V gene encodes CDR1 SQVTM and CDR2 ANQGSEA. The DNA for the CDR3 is TGCAGCGTCGGACAGGGCCAAGGGTACGAGCAGTACTTC. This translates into CSVGQGQGYEQYF.

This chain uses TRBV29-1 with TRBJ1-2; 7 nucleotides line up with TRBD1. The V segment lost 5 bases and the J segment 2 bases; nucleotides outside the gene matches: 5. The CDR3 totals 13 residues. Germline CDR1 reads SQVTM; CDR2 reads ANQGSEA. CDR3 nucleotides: TGCAGCGTTAGACAGGGTGGGAACTATGGCTACACCTTC. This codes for CSVRQGGNYGYTF. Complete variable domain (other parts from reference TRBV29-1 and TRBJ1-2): SAVISQKPSRDICQRGTSLTIQCQVDSQVTMMFWYRQQPGQSLTLIATANQGSEATYESGFVIDKFPISRPNLTFSTLTVSNMSPEDSSIYLCSVRQGGNYGYTFGSGTRLTVV.

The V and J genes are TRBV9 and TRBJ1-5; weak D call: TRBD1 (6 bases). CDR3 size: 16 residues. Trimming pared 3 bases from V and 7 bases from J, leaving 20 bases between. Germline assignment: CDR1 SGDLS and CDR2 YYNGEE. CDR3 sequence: CASSEGGLTAGQPQHF. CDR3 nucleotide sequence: TGTGCCAGCAGCGAGGGGGGACTCACGGCGGGGCAGCCCCAGCATTTT.

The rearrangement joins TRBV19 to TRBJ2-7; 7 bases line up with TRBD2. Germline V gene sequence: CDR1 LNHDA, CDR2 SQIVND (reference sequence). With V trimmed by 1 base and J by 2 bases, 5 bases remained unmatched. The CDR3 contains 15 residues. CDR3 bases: TGTGCCAGTAGTATAGCGGGAGGCCTCCCCTACGAGCAGTACTTC. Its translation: CASSIAGGLPYEQYF.

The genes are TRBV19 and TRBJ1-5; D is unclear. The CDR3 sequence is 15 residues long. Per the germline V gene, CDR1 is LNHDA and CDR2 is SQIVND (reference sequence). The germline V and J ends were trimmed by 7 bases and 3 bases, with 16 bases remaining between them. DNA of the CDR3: TGTGCCAGTACCCGAGCGGGCAGAAACAATCAGCCCCAGCATTTT. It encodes CASTRAGRNNQPQHF.